This is a list of T cell receptor beta chains from one sample in a study of cytomegalovirus exposure and HLA in healthy donors. Clones were read by immunoSEQ multiplex PCR, and TCRdb kept only the in-frame ones, dropping some. The listing contains over 100,000 clones. The sequenced material came from PBMCs. These receptors came from a man between 35 and 55 years old in good health and CMV-seropositive. Both conserved end residues are part of each CDR3. A D gene is named only where the DNA matches it firmly.

j_gene	v_gene	d_gene	CDR3nt	CDR3aa
TRBJ2-7	TRBV5-6	.	TGTGCCAGCAGCTCACAGGGAATTTACGAGCAGTACTTC	CASSSQGIYEQYF
TRBJ1-1	TRBV28	.	TGTGCCAGCAGTTTCCCTTATACAGGTGAAGCTTTCTTT	CASSFPYTGEAFF
TRBJ2-1	TRBV19	TRBD1	TGTGCCAGTAGTAGGGACAGGGGGCGCGATGAGCAGTTCTTC	CASSRDRGRDEQFF
TRBJ2-3	TRBV25-1	TRBD2	TGTGCCAGCAGTGAGCCACGGGGGGCAGATACGCAGTATTTT	CASSEPRGADTQYF
TRBJ1-5	TRBV7-9	.	TGTGCCAGCAGCTTAGGTGAGAAGAGCAATCAGCCCCAGCATTTT	CASSLGEKSNQPQHF
TRBJ2-2	TRBV7-3	TRBD2	TGTGCCAGCAGCTCCCCGACTAGCGGGAGATTAGCCGGGGAGCTGTTTTTT	CASSSPTSGRLAGELFF
TRBJ2-3	TRBV5-4	.	TGTGCCAGCAGCTCCGCTAGTGAATATACGCAGTATTTT	CASSSASEYTQYF
TRBJ1-5	TRBV19	TRBD1	TGTGCCAGTAGTATCCGGGACAGATCAAACCAGCCCCAGCATTTT	CASSIRDRSNQPQHF
TRBJ2-3	TRBV18	.	TGTGCCAGCTCACCCCTCTCCTCCACAGATACGCAGTATTTT	CASSPLSSTDTQYF
TRBJ2-2	TRBV10-3	.	TGTGCCATCAGTGAGTCGGAGGGGTACACCGGGGAGCTGTTTTTT	CAISESEGYTGELFF
TRBJ2-2	TRBV4-1	TRBD1	TGCGCCAGCAGCCAACCCGAGACAGGGAAGAACACCGGGGAGCTGTTTTTT	CASSQPETGKNTGELFF
TRBJ2-1	TRBV7-3	.	TGTGCCAGCAGCGAGGCCCTTGGCCGCGATGAGCAGTTCTTC	CASSEALGRDEQFF
TRBJ2-1	TRBV9	.	TGTGCCAGCAGCGCAGGTCAGATCCTATTCTTC	CASSAGQILFF
TRBJ1-2	TRBV29-1	TRBD1	TGCAGCCTTTCACCGGGACAGGGAAGGGGCTACACCTTC	CSLSPGQGRGYTF
TRBJ2-4	TRBV4-1	TRBD2	TGCGCCAGCAGCCAAGGGCCCCAAATAGCGGGAGGGGGGGTCGACATTCAGTACTTC	CASSQGPQIAGGGVDIQYF
TRBJ1-5	TRBV6-1	.	TGTGCCAGCGGACCGGGGGGGCGTAGTCAGCCCCAGCATTTT	CASGPGGRSQPQHF
TRBJ2-1	TRBV7-3	TRBD2	TGTGCCAGCAGCTTAGCGGGAGGGCCAGGGAATGAGCAGTTCTTC	CASSLAGGPGNEQFF
TRBJ1-1	TRBV2	.	TGTGCCAGCAGGGGGCGGCCTGGGACTGAAGCTTTCTTT	CASRGRPGTEAFF
TRBJ1-1	TRBV5-1	.	TGCGCCAGCAGCTTGGAAAGGGGCCCAGTAAACACTGAAGCTTTCTTT	CASSLERGPVNTEAFF
TRBJ2-3	TRBV2	.	TGTGCCAGCAGGCCAGGTCGTAGCACAGATACGCAGTATTTT	CASRPGRSTDTQYF
TRBJ2-7	TRBV11-3	.	TGTGCCAGCAGCTTAGTAGCCGGATACGAGCAGTACTTC	CASSLVAGYEQYF
TRBJ2-3	TRBV29-1	.	TGCAGCGTCCCACAGCGGGGCACAGATACGCAGTATTTT	CSVPQRGTDTQYF
TRBJ2-7	TRBV9	TRBD2	TGTGCCAGCAGCGCGGGACTAGCGGGAGACGAGCAGTACTTC	CASSAGLAGDEQYF
TRBJ2-1	TRBV6-5	TRBD2	TGTGCCAGTAACACGGGGCTAGCGGGAAGAGAGCAGTTCTTC	CASNTGLAGREQFF
TRBJ2-5	TRBV29-1	.	TGCAGCGAGACGACAAGGGCGGGCCAAGAGACCCAGTACTTC	CSETTRAGQETQYF
TRBJ2-5	TRBV29-1	TRBD2	TGCAGCGTTCGCGGGGGGACGGGAGAGACCCAGTACTTC	CSVRGGTGETQYF
TRBJ2-1	TRBV25-1	TRBD2	TGTGCCAGCAGTGGAACTAGCGGGAGGGTAAATGAGCAGTTCTTC	CASSGTSGRVNEQFF
TRBJ1-1	TRBV28	.	TGTGCCAGCAGTTTACAGGGGCGGGCTTTCTTT	CASSLQGRAFF
TRBJ1-5	TRBV11-2	.	TGTGCCAGCAGCTTAGAGCGGGGGGCGAATCAGCCCCAGCATTTT	CASSLERGANQPQHF
TRBJ2-7	TRBV28	.	TGTGCCAGCAGTTCGCGGCGATACGAGCAGTACTTC	CASSSRRYEQYF
TRBJ2-1	TRBV7-9	.	TGTGCCAGCAGCTCCGGACTTCACGAGGGGGATGAGCAGTTCTTC	CASSSGLHEGDEQFF
TRBJ2-2	TRBV29-1	TRBD2	TGCAGCGTTGCTCGGGGAGCGGGATCCGGGGAGCTGTTTTTT	CSVARGAGSGELFF
TRBJ2-5	TRBV18	TRBD1	TGTGCCAGCTCACCGCTCGACAGGGTAGGGGAGACCCAGTACTTC	CASSPLDRVGETQYF
TRBJ2-1	TRBV4-3	.	TGCGCCAGCAGCCAAGATAGCAGGGCCAATGAGCAGTTCTTC	CASSQDSRANEQFF
TRBJ1-3	TRBV5-1	.	TGCGCCAGCAGCTTGGGTTACGCGCGCTCTGGAAACACCATATATTTT	CASSLGYARSGNTIYF
TRBJ2-1	TRBV10-3	TRBD2	TGTGCCATCAGTGAAGCTAGCGGGCCAATCGGCGCCGATGAGCAGTTCTTC	CAISEASGPIGADEQFF
TRBJ2-3	TRBV5-1	TRBD2	TGCGCCAGCGGACCTAGCGGGACCTACACAGATACGCAGTATTTT	CASGPSGTYTDTQYF
TRBJ1-3	TRBV7-2	TRBD1	TGTGCCAGCAGCCCACCGGGACAGCGCTCGTCTGGAAACACCATATATTTT	CASSPPGQRSSGNTIYF
TRBJ2-7	TRBV5-1	.	TGCGCCAGCAGCTTGACTCTAGGCGAGCAGTACTTC	CASSLTLGEQYF
TRBJ1-5	TRBV21-1	.	TGTGCCAGCAGCAATTCAGGGGGCCTGGGCAATCAGCCCCAGCATTTT	CASSNSGGLGNQPQHF
TRBJ2-7	TRBV11-2	.	TGTGCCAGCAGCTCTTCCGACGAGCAGTACTTC	CASSSSDEQYF
TRBJ2-3	TRBV27	TRBD2	TGTGCCAGCAGTTTACATTGGACTAGCGGGAGTACGGATACGCAGTATTTT	CASSLHWTSGSTDTQYF
TRBJ1-1	TRBV29-1	TRBD1	TGCAGCGTTGAAGAACAGGGGGGGACTGAAGCTTTCTTT	CSVEEQGGTEAFF
TRBJ1-3	TRBV11-2	TRBD1	TGTGCCAGCAGTCGACAGGGGGCTACCGGAAACACCATATATTTT	CASSRQGATGNTIYF
TRBJ2-7	TRBV6-5	.	TGTGCCAGCAGTTACGACAGTTCCTACGAGCAGTACTTC	CASSYDSSYEQYF
TRBJ1-1	TRBV19	.	TGTGCCAGTAGTTGGTCAGTCATTGACACTGAAGCTTTCTTT	CASSWSVIDTEAFF
TRBJ2-5	TRBV4-1	TRBD2	TGCGCCAGCAGCCAATCCGGGACTACCTGGGAGACCCAGTACTTC	CASSQSGTTWETQYF
TRBJ1-1	TRBV30	.	TGTGCCTGGAGTCCCCTATTGAGGGAAGCTTTCTTT	CAWSPLLREAFF
TRBJ1-5	TRBV5-1	.	TGCGCCAGCAGCTTTACCGGGGATCAGCCCCAGCATTTT	CASSFTGDQPQHF
TRBJ1-1	TRBV5-1	TRBD1	TGCGCCAGCAGCTCGGATTTAAGGACAGGGGAAACTGAAGCTTTCTTT	CASSSDLRTGETEAFF
TRBJ1-5	TRBV28	.	TGTGCCAGCAGTTCACCCAGTCAGCCCCAGCATTTT	CASSSPSQPQHF
TRBJ2-3	TRBV2	.	TGTGCCAGCAGGGTCCGAATCTACAGGGATCGAACAGATACGCAGTATTTT	CASRVRIYRDRTDTQYF
TRBJ2-7	TRBV15	TRBD2	TGTGCCACCAGCAGTAGTCTAGCGGGGATCTACGAGCAGTACTTC	CATSSSLAGIYEQYF
TRBJ1-3	TRBV9	TRBD1	TGTGCCAGCAGCGATAACCTAGGACAGGGCTTATCTGGAAACACCATATATTTT	CASSDNLGQGLSGNTIYF
TRBJ2-7	TRBV5-4	.	TGTGCCAGCAGCTCACAGGCCACCTACGAGCAGTACTTC	CASSSQATYEQYF